This entry describes one T cell receptor beta chain. Its antigen is unidentified. This record belongs to a study of Ad26.COV2.S vaccination and SARS-CoV-2 variants. Overall study context: In the COV1001 trial, the donor was in the Ad26.COV2.S arm. Recipients of Ad26.COV2.S got it intramuscularly, once or twice 56 days apart.

General observations from the study: The study found similar non-spike TCR breadth in vaccine and placebo recipients.

Germline CDR1 and CDR2: MDHEN and SYDVKM. The CDR3 is 12 residues long. V lost 7 bases to trimming and J lost 3 bases, with 10 bases between them. Data came from immunoSEQ multiplex PCR; TCRdb stores just in-frame clones and leaves some out. Altogether around 400,000 clones are present, about 89% being singletons, with the ten largest covering under 2%. Specified treatment: roughly 19 received Ad26.COV2.S at low or high dose, single or two shots; a few received placebo; per-sample allocation not given. It was on day 63 after the first vaccine or placebo injection that samples were taken. This rearrangement joins TRBV28 to TRBJ2-7; maybe TRBD2 (5 bases). The TCR was taken from a person aged 18-60 years who received the Ad26.COV2.S COVID-19 vaccine or a placebo. The material sequenced was peripheral blood, taken in a trial of Ad26.COV2.S vaccine versus placebo. The CDR3 loop reads CASNGMGYEQYF. CDR3 sequence (DNA): TGTGCCAGCAACGGGATGGGCTACGAGCAGTACTTC. Using reference TRBV28 and TRBJ2-7 for the parts outside the CDR3, the full variable domain is DVKVTQSSRYLVKRTGEKVFLECVQDMDHENMFWYRQDPGLGLRLIYFSYDVKMKEKGDIPEGYSVSREKKERFSLILESASTNQTSMYLCASNGMGYEQYFGPGTRLTVT.